This T cell receptor beta chain was recorded in a study of blood T cell repertoires in COVID-19. CDR3 size: 13 residues. The germline CDR1 and CDR2 sequences are SGHRS and YFSETQ. V dropped 0 bases and J dropped 10 bases, with 13 bases sitting between them. Sequenced by immunoSEQ multiplex PCR; TCRdb stores in-frame clones only, minus some. The sample includes over 300,000 clones, approximately 85% of them seen just once. The chain employs TRBV5-1 and TRBJ1-2, with D unclear. Sequencing was done on a sample of peripheral blood. The sequence was obtained from a human donor in a cohort sampled during active COVID-19. The CDR3 reads CASSLAGSGVYTF. DNA of the CDR3: TGCGCCAGCAGCTTGGCTGGTTCCGGGGTCTACACCTTC.